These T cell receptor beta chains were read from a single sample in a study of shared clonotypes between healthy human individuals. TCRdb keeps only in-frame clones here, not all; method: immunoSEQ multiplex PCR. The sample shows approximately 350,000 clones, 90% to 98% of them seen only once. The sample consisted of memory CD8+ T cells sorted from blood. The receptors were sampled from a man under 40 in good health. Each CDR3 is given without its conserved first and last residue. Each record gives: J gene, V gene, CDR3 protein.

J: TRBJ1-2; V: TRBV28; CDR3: ASRTTNYGYT
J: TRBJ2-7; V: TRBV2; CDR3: ASSVGAGWDEQY
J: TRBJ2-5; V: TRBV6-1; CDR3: ASSELGLAGVLIRETQY
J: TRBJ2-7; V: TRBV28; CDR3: ASSFQQKAYEQY
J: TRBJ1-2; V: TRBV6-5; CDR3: ASSRGTYGYT
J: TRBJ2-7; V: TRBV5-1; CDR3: ASSWGGESEQY
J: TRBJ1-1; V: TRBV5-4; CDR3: ASSPEGLNTEAF
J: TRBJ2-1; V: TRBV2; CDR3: ASRPTRGGYNEQF
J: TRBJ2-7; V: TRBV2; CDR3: ASRITYEQY
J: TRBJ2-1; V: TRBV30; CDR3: AWSGGSYNEQF
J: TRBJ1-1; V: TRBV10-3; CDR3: AISVIPGDVFEAF
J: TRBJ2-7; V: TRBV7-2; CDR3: ASSPFETSGRAHEQY
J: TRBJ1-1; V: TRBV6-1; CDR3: ASIREPMNTEAF
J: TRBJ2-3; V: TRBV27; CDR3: ASSSTDTQY
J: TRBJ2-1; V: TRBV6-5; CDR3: ASSYGPHNEQF
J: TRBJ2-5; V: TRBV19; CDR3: ARRTSGQETQY
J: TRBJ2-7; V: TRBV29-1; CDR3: SVAFDSYEQY
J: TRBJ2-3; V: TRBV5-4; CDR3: ASSLEAGRGDTQY
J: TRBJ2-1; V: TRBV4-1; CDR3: ASSRTAGAYNEQF
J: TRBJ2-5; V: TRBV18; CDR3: ASSPGWYQETQY
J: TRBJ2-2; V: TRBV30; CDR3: AWSVYLVRGELF
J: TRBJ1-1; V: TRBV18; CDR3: ASSNRVEAF
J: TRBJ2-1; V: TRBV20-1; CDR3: SAGPRNEQF
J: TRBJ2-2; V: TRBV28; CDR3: ASSRTGELF
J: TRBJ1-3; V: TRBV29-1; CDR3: SVVWWGTGNTIY
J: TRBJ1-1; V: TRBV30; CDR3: AGEQGVPEAF
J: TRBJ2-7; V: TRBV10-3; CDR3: AIGRGGNEQY
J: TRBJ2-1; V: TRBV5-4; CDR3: ASSLGPGSLSYNEQF
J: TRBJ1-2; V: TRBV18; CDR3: ASSPNGRGYGYT
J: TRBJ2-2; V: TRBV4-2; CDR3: ASSPRTPQLNTGELF
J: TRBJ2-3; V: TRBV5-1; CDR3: ASSQGGYTDTQY
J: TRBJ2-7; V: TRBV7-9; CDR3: ASSSFRSGRTYEQY
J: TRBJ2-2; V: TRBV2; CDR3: ASSLTMNTGELF
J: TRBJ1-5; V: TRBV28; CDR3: ASSKVGAENQPQH
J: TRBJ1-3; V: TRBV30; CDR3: AWSAGNTIY
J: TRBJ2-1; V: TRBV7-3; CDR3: ASSLSSGSVHEQF
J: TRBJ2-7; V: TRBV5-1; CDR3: ASSFGQKTYEQY
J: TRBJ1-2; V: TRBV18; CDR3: ASSTGLNYGYT
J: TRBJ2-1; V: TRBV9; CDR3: ASSVGYGPSYNEQF
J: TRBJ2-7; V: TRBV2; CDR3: ASSAQGGRTYEQY
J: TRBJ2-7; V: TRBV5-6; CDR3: ASSPGLGSYEQY
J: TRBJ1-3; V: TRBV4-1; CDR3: ASSQTGSPGNTIY
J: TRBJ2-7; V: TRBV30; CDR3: AWGQGAPYEQY
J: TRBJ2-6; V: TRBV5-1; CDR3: ASSLEGSGANVLT
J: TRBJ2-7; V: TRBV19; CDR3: ASSQIPGQFYEQY
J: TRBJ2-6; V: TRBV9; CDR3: ASSVRPGTGANVLT
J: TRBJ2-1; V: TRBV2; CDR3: ASTIPRPAGVNEQF
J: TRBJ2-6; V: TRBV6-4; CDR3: ASSDSRVRTSGRARSGANVLT
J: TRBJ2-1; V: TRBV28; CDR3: ASSLDSYNEQF
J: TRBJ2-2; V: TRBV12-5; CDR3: ASVYKTGNTGELF
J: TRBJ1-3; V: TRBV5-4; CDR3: ASSPDLSGNTIY
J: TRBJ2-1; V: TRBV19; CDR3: ASSISGLKQF
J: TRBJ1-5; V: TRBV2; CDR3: ASRGELDQPQH